This T cell receptor beta chain was captured by sequencing in a study of T cell clones after liver transplantation. Sorting of unstimulated PBMCs yielded separate CD3+CD4+ and CD3+CD8+ fractions. This table comes from immunoSEQ multiplex PCR, and its TCRdb copy is limited to in-frame clones, with some not included. The repertoire holds 25,000 to 40,000 clones, with 90% to 95% as singletons. Deletions cut 3 bases from V and 2 bases from J, with 8 bases between. The CDR3 runs to 13 residues. Germline V lookup: CDR1 LNHDA, CDR2 SQIVND (reference sequence). The chain links TRBV19 to TRBJ2-7, with no clear D. The sample in question was CD8+ T cells from blood, obtained 12 months after liver transplant. The TCR sequence derives from a human patient who received a liver transplant. Some T cells may be transferred from the graft donor. The CDR3 reads CASSIGVAYEQYF. CDR3 bases: TGTGCCAGTAGTATTGGGGTAGCCTACGAGCAGTACTTC.